Each of the 6 T cell receptor beta chains below was sequenced from the same sample in a study of CD8 T cells in Susac syndrome. RNA, at 0.5 to 1 ug, was reverse transcribed with random hexamers. TCRdb recomputed calls from the immunoSEQ multiplex PCR reads with MiXCR, one row per CDR3 protein. The sample shows about 200,000 distinct CDR3 sequences, more than 90% of them seen only once. Sequenced: CD4+ T cells from PBMCs. These receptors were taken from a human donor with multiple sclerosis.

This chain connects TRBV11-2 to TRBJ2-6; no firm D call. Germline assignment: CDR1 SGHAT and CDR2 FQNNGV. V was shortened by 7 bases and J by 0 bases, with 4 bases between the two germline ends. This CDR3 is 13 amino acids long. The CDR3 region has the DNA TGTGCCAGCACCCGCTCTGGGGCCAACGTCCTGACTTTC. Encoded protein: CASTRSGANVLTF.

The V and J genes are TRBV30 and TRBJ2-5; possibly TRBD1 or TRBD2 for D (5 bases each). CDR1 and CDR2 from the germline V gene are GTSNPN and SVGIG (reference sequence). With 2 bases removed from V and 4 bases from J, the gap between germline ends came to 11 bases. The CDR3 sequence is 13 residues long. CDR3 protein: CAWSTGTRETQYF. In DNA form, the CDR3 reads TGTGCCTGGAGTACCGGGACCCGAGAGACCCAGTACTTC.

This chain joins TRBV5-1 and TRBJ1-2; D gene ambiguous. The CDR3 consists of 13 residues. V lost 1 base, J lost 7 bases, and 11 bases lay in between. The germline V gene encodes CDR1 SGHRS and CDR2 YFSETQ. This CDR3 is CASSLSGEGGYTF. The CDR3 nucleotides are TGCGCCAGCAGCTTGTCTGGGGAGGGTGGCTACACCTTC.

This clonotype appeared a single time. The chain couples TRBV20-1 to TRBJ1-1; no reliable D call. The CDR3 has 13 amino acids. From germline, CDR1 is DFQATT and CDR2 SNEGSKA (reference sequence). The germline V and J ends were trimmed by 7 bases and 5 bases, with 17 bases remaining between them. The CDR3: CSVLETDGTEAFF. DNA of the CDR3: TGCAGTGTTTTGGAGACGGATGGGACTGAAGCTTTCTTT.

The rearrangement joins TRBV11-2 to TRBJ1-2, with 12 nucleotides matching TRBD1. Germline V gene sequence: CDR1 SGHAT, CDR2 FQNNGV. Germline trimming cut 1 base from V and 6 bases from J; bases unmatched to any gene: 3. The CDR3 loop spans 15 amino acids. CDR3 protein: CASSLGGTGGHGYTF. CDR3 in DNA: TGTGCCAGCAGCTTAGGCGGGACAGGGGGCCATGGCTACACCTTC.

This chain joins TRBV5-1 and TRBJ1-5, with a tentative D call TRBD1 (5 bases). The CDR3 is 15 amino acids. CDR1 is SGHRS and CDR2 is YFSETQ in the germline V gene. V was clipped by 4 bases and J by 5 bases, with 16 bases between them. CDR3 amino acids: CASSKGPEGHQPQHF. CDR3 in DNA: TGCGCCAGCAGCAAGGGCCCCGAGGGGCATCAGCCCCAGCATTTT.